The next 10 T cell receptor beta chains were all read from a single sample in a study of beta chain features in type 1 diabetes. Sequenced material consisted of expressed TCRB transcripts (all of the isolated RNA was reverse transcribed). Only in-frame clones appear in the TCRdb table, and some are missing; sequencing was by immunoSEQ multiplex PCR. The profile covers 850,000 to 900,000 clones, with roughly a sixth appearing a single time and about 0.025% taken by the ten largest. Sequenced material: naive CD4+ T cells from blood. These receptors came from a woman under 30 in good health.

The chain joins TRBV13 to TRBJ2-3, with a weak D call TRBD1 (7 bases). The CDR3 runs to 16 residues. Germline V CDR1 and CDR2: PRHDT, FYEKMQ (reference sequence). Trimming took off 1 base at V and 8 bases at J, with 19 bases between the two ends. The chain's CDR3 is CASSLVRDSRTGTQYF. The CDR3, as DNA: TGTGCCAGCAGCTTAGTGCGGGACAGCCGCACGGGTACGCAGTATTTT.

The chain is built from TRBV5-1 and TRBJ2-7; 7 nucleotides agree with TRBD1. V gave up 4 bases and J gave up 2 bases; unmatched junction bases: 6. The CDR3 has 14 amino acids. CDR1 and CDR2 from the germline V gene are SGHRS and YFSETQ. CDR3 in DNA: TGCGCCAGCAGCCCCAGGGACAGTGCCTACGAGCAGTACTTC. Translation gives CASSPRDSAYEQYF.

This clone was seen a few times. This rearrangement joins TRBV18 to TRBJ1-1; D is unresolved. This CDR3 spans 13 amino acids. Germline V gives CDR1 KGHSH, CDR2 LQKENI. V dropped 10 bases and J dropped 3 bases, with 15 bases sitting between them. CDR3 nucleotide sequence: TGTGCCACCCTGCGGACGGCCGACACTGAAGCTTTCTTT. Its translation is CATLRTADTEAFF.

This clone came up a few times. This rearrangement joins TRBV18 to TRBJ1-2; a possible D gene is TRBD1 (6 bases). The CDR3 loop spans 14 amino acids. Germline lookup yields CDR1 KGHSH and CDR2 LQKENI. The ends were cut back, 5 bases at V and 4 bases at J, with 14 bases in the middle. The CDR3 loop reads CASSTRTDLYGYTF. The CDR3 coding sequence is TGTGCCAGCTCAACGAGGACAGACCTCTATGGCTACACCTTC.

On this clone: This same CDR3 is encoded by further DNA sequences in the sample. The chain has TRBV28 and TRBJ2-7, with 10 bases lining up with TRBD2. The CDR3 totals 14 residues. CDR1 MDHEN and CDR2 SYDVKM come from the germline V gene. The V gene end was trimmed by 1 base and the J gene end by 3 bases; junction bases not matched to a gene: 0. The CDR3 nucleotides read TGTGCCAGCAGTTTATTAGCGGGAGGCTACGAGCAGTACTTC. This translates into CASSLLAGGYEQYF.

The chain employs TRBV4-1 and TRBJ2-3; the D gene is possibly TRBD2 (6 bases). The germline V gene has CDR1 MGHRA and CDR2 YSYEKL. Trimming stripped 0 bases from V and 2 bases from J, with 12 bases between. This CDR3 has 16 amino acids. As DNA, the CDR3 is TGCGCCAGCAGCCAAGAGAGTAGCGGCTACACAGATACGCAGTATTTT. This encodes CASSQESSGYTDTQYF.

This clone turned up a few times. CDR3 region: CASSLEVAEAFF. DNA for the CDR3: TGTGCCAGCAGCTTAGAGGTCGCTGAAGCTTTCTTT. The V call is TRBV7-9, the J call TRBJ1-1; D gene unclear. The CDR3 runs 12 residues. Per germline, CDR1 SEHNR and CDR2 FQNEAQ (reference sequence). The germline V and J ends were trimmed by 1 base and 6 bases, with 6 bases remaining between them.

The table lists this clone with a few counts. The chain is built from TRBV5-1 and TRBJ2-1; 8 bases map to TRBD2. Germline CDR1 reads SGHRS; CDR2 reads YFSETQ. The CDR3 runs 16 residues. The ends lost 0 bases at V and 7 bases at J; junction bases unmatched: 9. CDR3 sequence: CASSLVGREVKNEQFF. CDR3 coding DNA: TGCGCCAGCAGCTTGGTTGGGCGGGAGGTCAAAAATGAGCAGTTCTTC.

CDR3: CASSQDQEGLLNTEAFF. CDR3 DNA: TGCGCCAGCAGCCAAGATCAGGAAGGTCTTCTGAACACTGAAGCTTTCTTT. The genes are TRBV4-3 and TRBJ1-1, with no clear D. The V gene lost 0 bases and the J gene lost 0 bases, with 14 bases spanning the gap. This CDR3 is 17 amino acids long. CDR1 is LGHNA and CDR2 is YSLEER in the germline V gene.

This clone has just a few counts. The genes are TRBV6-6 and TRBJ2-3; no clear D gene. V lost 7 bases and J 0 bases, leaving 11 bases between the germline ends. Germline CDR1 is MNHNY and CDR2 is SVGAGI (reference sequence). The CDR3 is 14 residues long. The CDR3 loop reads CASTAKRSTDTQYF. Here the CDR3 DNA reads TGTGCCAGCACCGCGAAGAGAAGCACAGATACGCAGTATTTT.